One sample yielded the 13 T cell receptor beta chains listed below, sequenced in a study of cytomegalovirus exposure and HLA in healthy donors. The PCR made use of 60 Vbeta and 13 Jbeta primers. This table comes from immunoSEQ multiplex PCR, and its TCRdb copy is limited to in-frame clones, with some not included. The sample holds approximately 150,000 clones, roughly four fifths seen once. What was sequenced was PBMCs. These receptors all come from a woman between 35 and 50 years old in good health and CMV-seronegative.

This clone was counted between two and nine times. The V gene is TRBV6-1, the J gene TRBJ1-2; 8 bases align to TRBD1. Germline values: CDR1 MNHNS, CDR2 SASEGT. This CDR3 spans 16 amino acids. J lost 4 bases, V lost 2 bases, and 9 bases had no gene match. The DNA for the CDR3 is TGTGCCAGCAGTGAAATAGTCAGGGGGCCAAGCTATGGCTACACCTTC. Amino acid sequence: CASSEIVRGPSYGYTF.

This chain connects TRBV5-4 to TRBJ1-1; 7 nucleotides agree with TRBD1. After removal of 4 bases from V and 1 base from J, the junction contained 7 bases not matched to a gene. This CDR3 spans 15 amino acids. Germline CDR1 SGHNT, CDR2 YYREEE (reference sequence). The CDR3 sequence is CASSLNAGGNTEAFF. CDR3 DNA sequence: TGTGCCAGCAGCCTCAACGCAGGGGGGAACACTGAAGCTTTCTTT.

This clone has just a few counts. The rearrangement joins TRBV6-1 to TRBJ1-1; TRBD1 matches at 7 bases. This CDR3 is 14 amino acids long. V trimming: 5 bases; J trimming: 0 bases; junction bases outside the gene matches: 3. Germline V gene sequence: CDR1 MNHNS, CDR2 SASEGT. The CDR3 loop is CASSRQGLNTEAFF. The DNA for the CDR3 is TGTGCCAGCAGTCGACAGGGATTGAACACTGAAGCTTTCTTT.

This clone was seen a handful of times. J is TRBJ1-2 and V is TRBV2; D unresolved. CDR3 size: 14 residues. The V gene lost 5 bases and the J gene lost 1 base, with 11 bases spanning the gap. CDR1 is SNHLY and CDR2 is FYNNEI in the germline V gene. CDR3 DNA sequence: TGTGCCAGCAGTCTAGACTCAATTAACTATGGCTACACCTTC. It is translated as CASSLDSINYGYTF.

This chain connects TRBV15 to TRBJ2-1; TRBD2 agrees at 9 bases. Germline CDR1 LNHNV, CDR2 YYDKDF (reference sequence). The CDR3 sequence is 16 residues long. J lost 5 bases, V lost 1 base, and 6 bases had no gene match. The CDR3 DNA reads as TGTGCCACCAGCAGAGGTATTGCGGGAGGGAACAATGAGCAGTTCTTC. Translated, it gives CATSRGIAGGNNEQFF.

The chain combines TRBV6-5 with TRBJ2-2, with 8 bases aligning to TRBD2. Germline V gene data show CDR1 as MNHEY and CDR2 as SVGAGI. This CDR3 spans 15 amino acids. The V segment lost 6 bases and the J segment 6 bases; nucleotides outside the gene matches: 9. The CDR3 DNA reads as TGTGCCAGCAGCCGTCCGGGACTAGTGTCCGGGGAGCTGTTTTTT. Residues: CASSRPGLVSGELFF.

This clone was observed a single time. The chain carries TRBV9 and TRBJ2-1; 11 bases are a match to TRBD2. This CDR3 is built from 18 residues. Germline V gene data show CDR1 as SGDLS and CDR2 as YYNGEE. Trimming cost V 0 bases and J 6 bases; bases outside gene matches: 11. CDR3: CASSVVGSGRAGGNEQFF. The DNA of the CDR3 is TGTGCCAGCAGCGTAGTGGGTAGCGGGAGGGCCGGTGGCAATGAGCAGTTCTTC.

The DNA of the CDR3 is TGTGCCAGCAGTCCAGGTGGGACACAGTCCTACGAGCAGTACTTC. This gives the protein CASSPGGTQSYEQYF. This chain connects TRBV28 to TRBJ2-7; the D gene is possibly TRBD1 (6 bases). CDR3 length: 15 residues. V was pared by 5 bases and J by 1 base, with 15 bases between. Germline values: CDR1 MDHEN, CDR2 SYDVKM.

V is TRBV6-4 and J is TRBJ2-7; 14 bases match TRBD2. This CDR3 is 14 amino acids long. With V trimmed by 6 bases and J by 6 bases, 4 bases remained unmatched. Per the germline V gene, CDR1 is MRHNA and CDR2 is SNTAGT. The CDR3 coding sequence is TGTGCCAGCAGAGGGACTAGCGGGAGACCCGAGCAGTACTTC. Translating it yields CASRGTSGRPEQYF.

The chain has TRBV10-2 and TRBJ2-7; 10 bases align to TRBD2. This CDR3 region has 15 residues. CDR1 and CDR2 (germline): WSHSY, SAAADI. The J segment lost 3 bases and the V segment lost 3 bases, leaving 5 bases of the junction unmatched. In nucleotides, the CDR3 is TGCGCCAGCAGTGATCAGCGGGAGGGCCTCTACGAGCAGTACTTC. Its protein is CASSDQREGLYEQYF.

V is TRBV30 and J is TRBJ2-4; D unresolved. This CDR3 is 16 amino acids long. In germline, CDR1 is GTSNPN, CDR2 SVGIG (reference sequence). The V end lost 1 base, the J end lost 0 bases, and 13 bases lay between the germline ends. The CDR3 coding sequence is TGTGCCTGGAGTGGCCCAACTCTGTTAGCCAAAAACATTCAGTACTTC. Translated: CAWSGPTLLAKNIQYF.

This chain's CDR3 is CASSSLFLGLGTGGPKNIQYF. The CDR3 DNA follows: TGTGCCAGCAGTTCGTTGTTCCTCGGACTCGGGACAGGGGGACCCAAAAACATTCAGTACTTC. The gene calls are TRBV28 and TRBJ2-4; TRBD1 matches at 11 bases. Germline V gene lookup returns CDR1 MDHEN and CDR2 SYDVKM. Trimming removed 4 bases from V and 2 bases from J; junction bases left unmatched: 19. The CDR3 runs 21 residues.

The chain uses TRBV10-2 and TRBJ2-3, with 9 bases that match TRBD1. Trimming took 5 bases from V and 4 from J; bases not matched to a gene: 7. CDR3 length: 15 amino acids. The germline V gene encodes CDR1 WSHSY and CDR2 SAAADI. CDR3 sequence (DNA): TGCGCCAGCAGTCTCCGGGACAGGGCTTCAGATACGCAGTATTTT. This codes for CASSLRDRASDTQYF.